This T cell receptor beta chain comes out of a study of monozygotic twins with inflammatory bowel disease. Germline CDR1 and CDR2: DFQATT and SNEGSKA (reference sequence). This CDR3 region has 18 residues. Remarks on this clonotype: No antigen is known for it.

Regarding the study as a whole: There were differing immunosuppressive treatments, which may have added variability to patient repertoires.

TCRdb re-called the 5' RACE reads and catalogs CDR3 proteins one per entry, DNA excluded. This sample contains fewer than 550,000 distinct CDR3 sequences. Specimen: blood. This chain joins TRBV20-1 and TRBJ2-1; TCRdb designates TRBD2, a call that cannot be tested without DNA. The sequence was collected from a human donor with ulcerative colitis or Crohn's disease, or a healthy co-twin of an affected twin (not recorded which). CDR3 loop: CSARDLLPLAQKGHEQFF.